This T cell receptor beta chain is from a study of PD-L1 blockade in urothelial cancer. Measured with immunoSEQ multiplex PCR; TCRdb has only the in-frame clones, and not every one. The data show 70,000 to 90,000 clones, around 80% seen once. Trimming pared 2 bases from V and 7 bases from J, leaving 10 bases between. CDR1 and CDR2 from the germline V gene are MNHEY and SVGAGI. The CDR3 has 13 amino acids. This receptor was identified in a man aged 65 to 79 with urothelial cancer. The sample here was PBMCs, taken around atezolizumab (anti-PD-L1) treatment. The chain couples TRBV6-5 to TRBJ2-3; D gene uncertain. The CDR3, as DNA: TGTGCCAGCAGTTACGACCAGGCTTATACGCAGTATTTT. It encodes CASSYDQAYTQYF.